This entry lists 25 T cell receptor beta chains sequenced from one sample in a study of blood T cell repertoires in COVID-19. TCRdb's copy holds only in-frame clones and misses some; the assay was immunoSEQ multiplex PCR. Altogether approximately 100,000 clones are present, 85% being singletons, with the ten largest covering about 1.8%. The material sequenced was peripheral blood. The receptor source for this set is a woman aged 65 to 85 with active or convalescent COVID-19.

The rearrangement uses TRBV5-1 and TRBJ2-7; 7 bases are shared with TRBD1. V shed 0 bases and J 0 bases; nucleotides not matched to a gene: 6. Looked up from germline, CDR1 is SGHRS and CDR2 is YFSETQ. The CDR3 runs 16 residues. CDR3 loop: CASSLVTGTNSYEQYF. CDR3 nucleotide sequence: TGCGCCAGCAGCTTGGTGACAGGGACCAACTCCTACGAGCAGTACTTC.

CDR3 nucleotides: TGTGCCAGCAGTGGGGGAGGGACGGAACAAGAGACCCAGTACTTC. Amino acids: CASSGGGTEQETQYF. The rearrangement uses TRBV2 and TRBJ2-5; 7 bases map to TRBD2. Trimming cost V 4 bases and J 2 bases; bases outside gene matches: 7. Germline CDR1 reads SNHLY; CDR2 reads FYNNEI. This CDR3 has 15 amino acids.

The CDR3 spells CASSLGRIGEQYF. Written as DNA, the CDR3 is TGTGCCAGCAGTTTGGGGCGGATCGGCGAGCAGTACTTC. The V gene is TRBV28, the J gene TRBJ2-7; the D gene is possibly TRBD1 (5 bases). The CDR3 is 13 amino acids. V shed 3 bases and J shed 6 bases, with 12 bases lying between them. Germline values: CDR1 MDHEN, CDR2 SYDVKM. Using reference TRBV28 and TRBJ2-7 for the parts outside the CDR3, the full variable domain is DVKVTQSSRYLVKRTGEKVFLECVQDMDHENMFWYRQDPGLGLRLIYFSYDVKMKEKGDIPEGYSVSREKKERFSLILESASTNQTSMYLCASSLGRIGEQYFGPGTRLTVT.

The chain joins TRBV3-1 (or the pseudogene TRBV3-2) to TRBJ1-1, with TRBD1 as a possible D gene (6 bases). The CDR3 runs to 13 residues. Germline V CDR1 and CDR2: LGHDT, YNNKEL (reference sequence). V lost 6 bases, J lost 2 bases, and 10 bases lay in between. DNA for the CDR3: TGTGCCAGCAGACAACAGGGAAACACTGAAGCTTTCTTT. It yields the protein CASRQQGNTEAFF.

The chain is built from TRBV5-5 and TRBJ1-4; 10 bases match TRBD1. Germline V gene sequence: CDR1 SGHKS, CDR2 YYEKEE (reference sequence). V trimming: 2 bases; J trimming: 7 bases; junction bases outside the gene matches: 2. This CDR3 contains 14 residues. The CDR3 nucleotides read TGTGCCAGCAGCTTAGGGGACAGGGGTGAAAAACTGTTTTTT. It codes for CASSLGDRGEKLFF.

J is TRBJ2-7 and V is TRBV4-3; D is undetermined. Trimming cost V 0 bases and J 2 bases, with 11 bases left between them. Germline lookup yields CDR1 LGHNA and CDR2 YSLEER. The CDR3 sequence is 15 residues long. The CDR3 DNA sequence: TGCGCCAGCAGCCAAGACCCAGGAAGCCCCTACGAGCAGTACTTC. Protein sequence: CASSQDPGSPYEQYF.

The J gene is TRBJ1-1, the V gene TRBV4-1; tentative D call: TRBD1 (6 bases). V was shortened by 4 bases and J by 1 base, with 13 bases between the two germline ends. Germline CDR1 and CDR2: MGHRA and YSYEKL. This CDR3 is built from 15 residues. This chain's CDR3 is CASSRQDSWNTEAFF. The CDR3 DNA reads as TGCGCCAGCAGCCGACAGGACAGTTGGAACACTGAAGCTTTCTTT.

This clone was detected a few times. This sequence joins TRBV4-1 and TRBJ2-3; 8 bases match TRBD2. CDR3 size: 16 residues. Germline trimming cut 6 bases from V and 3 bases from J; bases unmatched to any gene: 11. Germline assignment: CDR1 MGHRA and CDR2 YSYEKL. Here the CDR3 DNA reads TGCGCCAGCAGTACTCCCTCGCGGGAGGCGACAGATACGCAGTATTTT. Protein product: CASSTPSREATDTQYF.

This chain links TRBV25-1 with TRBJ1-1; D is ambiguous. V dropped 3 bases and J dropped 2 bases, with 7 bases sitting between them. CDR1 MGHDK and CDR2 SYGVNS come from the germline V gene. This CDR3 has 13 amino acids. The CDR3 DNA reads TGTGCCAGCAGTGACAGGACTAACACTGAAGCTTTCTTT. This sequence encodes CASSDRTNTEAFF.

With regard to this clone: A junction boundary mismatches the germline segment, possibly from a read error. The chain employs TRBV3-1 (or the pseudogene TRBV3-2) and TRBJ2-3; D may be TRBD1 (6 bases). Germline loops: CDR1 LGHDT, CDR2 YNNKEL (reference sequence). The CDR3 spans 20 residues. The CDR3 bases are TGTGTCAGCAGCCAAGATTGGGGGCTAGCCAGGATTCGACTCACAGATACGCAGTATTTT. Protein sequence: CVSSQDWGLARIRLTDTQYF.

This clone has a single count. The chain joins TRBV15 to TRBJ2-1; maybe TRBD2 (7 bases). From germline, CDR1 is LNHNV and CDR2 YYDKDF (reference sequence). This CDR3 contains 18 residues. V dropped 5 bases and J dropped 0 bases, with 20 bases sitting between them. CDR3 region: CATSEGGNLSPSYNEQFF. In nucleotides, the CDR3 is TGTGCCACCAGCGAGGGGGGGAATCTGTCACCCTCCTACAATGAGCAGTTCTTC.

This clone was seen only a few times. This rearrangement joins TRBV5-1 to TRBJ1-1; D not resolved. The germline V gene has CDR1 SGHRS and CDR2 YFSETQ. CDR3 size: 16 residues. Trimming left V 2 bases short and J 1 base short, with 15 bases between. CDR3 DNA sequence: TGCGCCAGCAGCTTAGGCGCGACTAGGAGGAACACTGAAGCTTTCTTT. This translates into CASSLGATRRNTEAFF.

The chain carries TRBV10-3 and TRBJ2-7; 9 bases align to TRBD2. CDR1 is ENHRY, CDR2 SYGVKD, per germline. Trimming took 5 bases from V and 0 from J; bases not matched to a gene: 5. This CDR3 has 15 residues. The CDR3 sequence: CAISPAGGLSYEQYF. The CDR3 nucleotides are TGTGCCATCAGTCCAGCGGGGGGACTCTCCTACGAGCAGTACTTC.

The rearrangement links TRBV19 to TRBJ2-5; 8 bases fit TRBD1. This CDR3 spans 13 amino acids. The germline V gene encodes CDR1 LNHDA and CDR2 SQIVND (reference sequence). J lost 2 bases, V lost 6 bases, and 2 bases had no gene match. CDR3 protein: CASRRQGQETQYF. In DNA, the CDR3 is TGTGCCAGTAGGCGACAGGGGCAAGAGACCCAGTACTTC. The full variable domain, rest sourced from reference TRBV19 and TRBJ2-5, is DGGITQSPKYLFRKEGQNVTLSCEQNLNHDAMYWYRQDPGQGLRLIYYSQIVNDFQKGDIAEGYSVSREKKESFPLTVTSAQKNPTAFYLCASRRQGQETQYFGPGTRLLVL.

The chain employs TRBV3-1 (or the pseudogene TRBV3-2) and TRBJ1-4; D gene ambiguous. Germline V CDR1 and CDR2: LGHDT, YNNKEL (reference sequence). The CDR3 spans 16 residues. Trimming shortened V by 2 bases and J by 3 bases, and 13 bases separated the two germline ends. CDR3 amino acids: CASSQYPQVPNEKLFF. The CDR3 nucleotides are TGTGCCAGCAGCCAATACCCCCAGGTACCTAATGAAAAACTGTTTTTT.

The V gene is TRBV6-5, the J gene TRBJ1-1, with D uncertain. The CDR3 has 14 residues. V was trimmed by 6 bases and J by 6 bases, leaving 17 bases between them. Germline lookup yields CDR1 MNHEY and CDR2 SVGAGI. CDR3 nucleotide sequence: TGTGCCAGCAGATCTCTAGAGCCCTCGGCTGAAGCTTTCTTT. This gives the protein CASRSLEPSAEAFF.

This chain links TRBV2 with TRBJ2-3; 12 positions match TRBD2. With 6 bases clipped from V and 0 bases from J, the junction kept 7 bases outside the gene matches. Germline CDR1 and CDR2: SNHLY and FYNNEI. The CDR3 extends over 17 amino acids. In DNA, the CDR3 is TGTGCCAGCAGAAGACTAGCGGGGGACACCAGCACAGATACGCAGTATTTT. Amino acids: CASRRLAGDTSTDTQYF.

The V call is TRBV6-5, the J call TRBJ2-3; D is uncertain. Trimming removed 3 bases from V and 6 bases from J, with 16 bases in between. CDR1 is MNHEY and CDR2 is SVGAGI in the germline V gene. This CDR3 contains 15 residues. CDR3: CASSYQASVVDTQYF. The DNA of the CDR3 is TGTGCCAGCAGTTATCAAGCGTCGGTCGTGGATACGCAGTATTTT.

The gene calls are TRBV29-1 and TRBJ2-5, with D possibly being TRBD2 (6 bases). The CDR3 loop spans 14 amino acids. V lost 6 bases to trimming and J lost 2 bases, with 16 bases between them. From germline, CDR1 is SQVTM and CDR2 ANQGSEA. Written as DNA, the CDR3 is TGCAGCGTGGATTCTATAGGAGGGCAAGAGACCCAGTACTTC. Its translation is CSVDSIGGQETQYF.

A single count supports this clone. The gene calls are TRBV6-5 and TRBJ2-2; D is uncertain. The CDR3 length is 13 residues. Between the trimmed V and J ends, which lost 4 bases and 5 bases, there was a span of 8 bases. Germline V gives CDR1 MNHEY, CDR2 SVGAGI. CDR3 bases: TGTGCCAGCAGTTCCCAAATTACCGGGGAGCTGTTTTTT. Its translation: CASSSQITGELFF.

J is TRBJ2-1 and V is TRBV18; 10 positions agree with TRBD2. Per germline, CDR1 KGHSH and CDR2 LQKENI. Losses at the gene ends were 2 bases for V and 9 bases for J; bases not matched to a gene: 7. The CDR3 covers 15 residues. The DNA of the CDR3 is TGTGCCAGCTCACCAACTAGCGGGGAATGGAGTGAGCAGTTCTTC. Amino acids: CASSPTSGEWSEQFF. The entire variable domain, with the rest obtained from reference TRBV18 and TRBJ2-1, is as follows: NAGVMQNPRHLVRRRGQEARLRCSPMKGHSHVYWYRQLPEEGLKFMVYLQKENIIDESGMPKERFSAEFPKEGPSILRIQQVVRGDSAAYFCASSPTSGEWSEQFFGPGTRLTVL.

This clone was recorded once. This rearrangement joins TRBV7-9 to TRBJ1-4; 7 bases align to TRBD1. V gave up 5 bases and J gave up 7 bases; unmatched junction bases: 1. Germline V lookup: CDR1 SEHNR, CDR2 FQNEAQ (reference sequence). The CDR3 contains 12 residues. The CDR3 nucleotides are TGTGCCAGCAGCAACAGGGGTGAAAAACTGTTTTTT. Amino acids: CASSNRGEKLFF.

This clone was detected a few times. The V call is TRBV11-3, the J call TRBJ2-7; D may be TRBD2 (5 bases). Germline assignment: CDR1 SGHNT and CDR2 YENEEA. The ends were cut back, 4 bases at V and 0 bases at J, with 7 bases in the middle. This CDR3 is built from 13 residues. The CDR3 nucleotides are TGTGCCAGCAGCTCCCGGGGCTCCTACGAGCAGTACTTC. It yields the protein CASSSRGSYEQYF.

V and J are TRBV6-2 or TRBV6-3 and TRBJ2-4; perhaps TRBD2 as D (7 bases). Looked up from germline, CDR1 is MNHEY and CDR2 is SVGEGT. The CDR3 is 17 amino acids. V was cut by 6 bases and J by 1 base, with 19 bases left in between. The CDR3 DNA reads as TGTGCCAGCAGCCAAGGCGCGGGGGCGGGCGCCAAAAACATTCAGTACTTC. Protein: CASSQGAGAGAKNIQYF.

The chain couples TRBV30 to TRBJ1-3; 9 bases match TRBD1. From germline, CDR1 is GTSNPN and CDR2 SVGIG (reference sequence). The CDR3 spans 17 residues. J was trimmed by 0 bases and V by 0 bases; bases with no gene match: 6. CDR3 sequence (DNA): TGTGCCTGGAGTGTACCGGACAGGGGAATCTCTGGAAACACCATATATTTT. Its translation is CAWSVPDRGISGNTIYF.